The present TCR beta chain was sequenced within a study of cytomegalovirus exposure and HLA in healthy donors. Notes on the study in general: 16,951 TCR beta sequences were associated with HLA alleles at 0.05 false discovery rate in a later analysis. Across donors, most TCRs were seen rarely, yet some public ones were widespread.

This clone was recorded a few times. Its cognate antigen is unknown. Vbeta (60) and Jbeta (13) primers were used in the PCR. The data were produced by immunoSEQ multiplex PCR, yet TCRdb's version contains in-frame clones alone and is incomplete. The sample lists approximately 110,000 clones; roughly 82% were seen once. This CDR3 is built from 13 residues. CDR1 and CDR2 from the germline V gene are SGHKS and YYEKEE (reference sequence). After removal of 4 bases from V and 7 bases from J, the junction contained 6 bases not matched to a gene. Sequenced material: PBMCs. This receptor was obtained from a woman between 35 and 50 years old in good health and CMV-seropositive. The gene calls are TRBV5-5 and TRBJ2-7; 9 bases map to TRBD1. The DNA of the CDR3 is TGTGCCAGCAGCCCACAGGGGGCGCGGGAGCAGTACTTC. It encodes CASSPQGAREQYF.